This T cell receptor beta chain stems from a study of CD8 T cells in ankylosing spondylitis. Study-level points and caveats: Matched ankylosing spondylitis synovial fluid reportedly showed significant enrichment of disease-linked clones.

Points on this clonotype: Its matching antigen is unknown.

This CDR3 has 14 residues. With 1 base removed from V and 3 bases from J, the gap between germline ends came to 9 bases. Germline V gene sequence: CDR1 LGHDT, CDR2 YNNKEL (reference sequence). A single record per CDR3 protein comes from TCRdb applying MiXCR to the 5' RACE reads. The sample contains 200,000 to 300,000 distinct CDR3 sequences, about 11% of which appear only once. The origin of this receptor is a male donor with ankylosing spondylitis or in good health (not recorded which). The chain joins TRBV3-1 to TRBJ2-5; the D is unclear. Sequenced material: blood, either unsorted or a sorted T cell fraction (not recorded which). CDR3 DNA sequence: TGTGCCAGCAGCCAAGGTCCCTCGAAAGAGACCCAGTACTTC. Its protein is CASSQGPSKETQYF.